The 22 T cell receptor beta chains reported below all come from one sample, sequenced in a study of shared clonotypes between healthy human individuals. The table came from immunoSEQ multiplex PCR; TCRdb's copy has only in-frame clones and leaves some out. The sample has roughly 2.6 million clones; around 90% are singletons. The sequenced sample was naive CD4+ T cells sorted from blood. As for subset: CD45RA+ positively selected. The source is a man between 18 and 35 years old in good health.

Worth noting for this clone: In the same sample, other DNA sequences code for this CDR3. The V gene is TRBV6-1, the J gene TRBJ2-5, with D unclear. Germline CDR1 reads MNHNS; CDR2 reads SASEGT. With 2 bases removed from V and 4 bases from J, the gap between germline ends came to 5 bases. This CDR3 region has 12 residues. The CDR3 here is CASSESGETQYF. CDR3 bases: TGTGCCAGCAGTGAATCGGGAGAGACCCAGTACTTC.

Notes on this clone: Additional DNA sequences in this sample encode the identical CDR3. V gene TRBV27 combines with J gene TRBJ2-5, with D perhaps matching TRBD1 or TRBD2 (5 bases each). CDR1 and CDR2 (germline): MNHEY, SMNVEV (reference sequence). This CDR3 has 12 residues. V was pared by 3 bases and J by 7 bases, with 9 bases between. DNA of the CDR3: TGTGCCAGCAGTTTGGGGGTGGGGACCCAGTACTTC. Translating gives CASSLGVGTQYF.

Comments on this clone: The same CDR3 arises from other DNA sequences in this sample as well. V usage is TRBV5-1 and J usage is TRBJ2-3, with D perhaps matching TRBD2 (5 bases). Trimming took off 0 bases at V and 0 bases at J, with 8 bases between the two ends. Looked up from germline, CDR1 is SGHRS and CDR2 is YFSETQ. CDR3 length: 15 residues. CDR3 nucleotides: TGCGCCAGCAGCTTGGGAGGCGGGAGCACAGATACGCAGTATTTT. This translates into CASSLGGGSTDTQYF.

The chain carries TRBV6-6 and TRBJ1-4; D might be TRBD1 (6 bases). CDR1 is MNHNY and CDR2 is SVGAGI in the germline V gene (reference sequence). CDR3 length equals 16 residues. V was pared by 5 bases and J by 3 bases, with 16 bases between. The CDR3 DNA follows: TGTGCCAGCAGTAAATCCGGACAGCCTGCTAATGAAAAACTGTTTTTT. Its translation: CASSKSGQPANEKLFF.

The V and J genes are TRBV2 and TRBJ2-5, with 8 bases aligning to TRBD2. The CDR3 is 14 residues long. Unmatched junction bases numbered 5, after V lost 4 bases and J lost 4 bases. Per germline, CDR1 SNHLY and CDR2 FYNNEI. The CDR3 nucleotides read TGTGCCAGCAGTGCATTAGCGGGGCCAGAGACCCAGTACTTC. Translation: CASSALAGPETQYF.

V and J are TRBV28 and TRBJ2-5, with 11 nucleotides matching TRBD2. The ends lost 2 bases at V and 2 bases at J; junction bases unmatched: 4. This CDR3 contains 16 residues. CDR1 and CDR2 from the germline V gene are MDHEN and SYDVKM. In DNA, the CDR3 is TGTGCCAGCAGTTTAAGGTCTAGCGGGGGGCAAGAGACCCAGTACTTC. This codes for CASSLRSSGGQETQYF.

A note on this clone: Other DNA sequences in this sample translate to the same CDR3. The chain links TRBV28 to TRBJ1-5; TRBD1 matches at 7 bases. This CDR3 comprises 15 residues. The V gene end was trimmed by 4 bases and the J gene end by 2 bases; junction bases not matched to a gene: 5. The germline CDR1 and CDR2 sequences are MDHEN and SYDVKM. The CDR3: CASSSTGAGNQPQHF. The CDR3, as DNA: TGTGCCAGCAGTTCCACAGGGGCGGGCAATCAGCCCCAGCATTTT.

The CDR3 region is CASSFILARGADTQYF. Written as DNA, the CDR3 is TGTGCCAGCAGCTTCATTCTAGCGAGAGGGGCAGATACGCAGTATTTT. V gene TRBV7-9 combines with J gene TRBJ2-3; the D gene is possibly TRBD2 (6 bases). Trimming took 3 bases from V and 4 from J, leaving 17 bases between them. Germline values: CDR1 SEHNR, CDR2 FQNEAQ (reference sequence). This CDR3 is 16 amino acids long.

The chain carries TRBV27 and TRBJ1-2; TRBD1 might be the D (6 bases). The CDR3 extends over 18 amino acids. Germline loops: CDR1 MNHEY, CDR2 SMNVEV (reference sequence). The V end lost 3 bases, the J end lost 4 bases, and 24 bases lay between the germline ends. The CDR3: CASSLFLPQTGYAYGYTF. In DNA, the CDR3 is TGTGCCAGCAGTTTGTTTCTCCCTCAGACAGGTTACGCCTATGGCTACACCTTC.

This clone was seen more than once but under ten times. The gene calls are TRBV6-9 and TRBJ2-7; D uncertain. The germline gives CDR1 MNHGY, CDR2 SVAAGI. The CDR3 spans 15 residues. The V and J ends lost 0 bases and 2 bases respectively, with 11 bases between them. The CDR3, as DNA: TGTGCCAGCAGTTATTCCCGGGTGGGTCCCTACGAGCAGTACTTC. This sequence encodes CASSYSRVGPYEQYF.

This CDR3 reads CASSFGQGSATNEKLFF. The DNA for the CDR3 is TGTGCCAGCAGCTTCGGACAGGGGTCCGCAACTAATGAAAAACTGTTTTTT. V gene TRBV7-2 combines with J gene TRBJ1-4, with 9 bases lining up with TRBD1. V lost 3 bases, J lost 0 bases, and 5 bases stayed unmatched. This CDR3 is built from 17 residues. CDR1 is SGHTA, CDR2 FQGNSA, per germline.

DNA for the CDR3: TGTGCCAGCAGTGGTTCCGGACTTGGGGATACGCAGTATTTT. It codes for CASSGSGLGDTQYF. V is TRBV6-4 and J is TRBJ2-3; D perhaps matches TRBD2 (5 bases). CDR3 length equals 14 residues. Trimming shortened V by 4 bases and J by 6 bases, and 14 bases separated the two germline ends. Looked up from germline, CDR1 is MRHNA and CDR2 is SNTAGT.

The J gene is TRBJ2-3, the V gene TRBV7-9, with D unresolved. The CDR3 is made up of 14 amino acids. CDR1 and CDR2 from the germline V gene are SEHNR and FQNEAQ (reference sequence). V shed 4 bases and J shed 2 bases, with 10 bases lying between them. In nucleotides, the CDR3 is TGTGCCAGCAGCTACGGTAGTATCACAGATACGCAGTATTTT. Protein: CASSYGSITDTQYF.

The chain links TRBV4-1 to TRBJ2-7; 8 positions match TRBD2. The CDR3 extends over 15 amino acids. The V segment lost 4 bases and the J segment 1 base; nucleotides outside the gene matches: 6. CDR1 and CDR2 from the germline V gene are MGHRA and YSYEKL. The CDR3 DNA reads TGCGCCAGCAGCCCGGGGGGGGCCCCATCCTACGAGCAGTACTTC. It is translated as CASSPGGAPSYEQYF.

The rearrangement uses TRBV6-5 and TRBJ1-2, with TRBD1 identical over 7 bases. The CDR3 is 14 residues long. The germline CDR1 and CDR2 sequences are MNHEY and SVGAGI. V gave up 5 bases and J gave up 4 bases; unmatched junction bases: 7. Here the CDR3 DNA reads TGTGCCAGCAGTCCTGACAGGGCGGCCTATGGCTACACCTTC. Encoded protein: CASSPDRAAYGYTF.

About this clone itself: This sample includes further DNA sequences coding for the same CDR3. The rearrangement joins TRBV5-4 to TRBJ2-1, with a tentative D call TRBD2 (5 bases). V was pared by 4 bases and J by 1 base, with 6 bases between. CDR3 size: 13 residues. Per germline, CDR1 SGHNT and CDR2 YYREEE (reference sequence). CDR3 loop: CASSPGSYNEQFF. CDR3 coding DNA: TGTGCCAGCAGCCCGGGGTCCTACAATGAGCAGTTCTTC.

V is TRBV2 and J is TRBJ1-1, with D tentatively TRBD1 (6 bases). The V gene lost 7 bases and the J gene lost 1 base, with 19 bases spanning the gap. CDR3 length: 16 amino acids. From germline, CDR1 is SNHLY and CDR2 FYNNEI. CDR3 in DNA: TGTGCCAGCATTGCCCCAGGGGTTTCAACGAACACTGAAGCTTTCTTT. Protein: CASIAPGVSTNTEAFF.

V usage is TRBV30 and J usage is TRBJ2-7; 13 bases align to TRBD2. This CDR3 comprises 13 residues. Losses at the gene ends were 5 bases for V and 2 bases for J; bases not matched to a gene: 0. Per germline, CDR1 GTSNPN and CDR2 SVGIG (reference sequence). The CDR3 loop is CAWGTSGTYEQYF. The DNA of the CDR3 is TGTGCCTGGGGGACTAGCGGGACCTACGAGCAGTACTTC.

This chain links TRBV6-5 with TRBJ2-7, with D hard to call. Germline V gene data show CDR1 as MNHEY and CDR2 as SVGAGI. Trimming removed 5 bases at V and 3 bases at J, with 14 bases between. The CDR3 is 14 amino acids. The CDR3 DNA reads as TGTGCCAGCAGTCCTTTCAGAGGCGGCTACGAGCAGTACTTC. Amino acid sequence: CASSPFRGGYEQYF.

This chain uses TRBV2 with TRBJ2-7; possibly TRBD2 for D (6 bases). Looked up from germline, CDR1 is SNHLY and CDR2 is FYNNEI. The CDR3 is 14 residues long. V was pared by 1 base and J by 6 bases, with 13 bases between. The CDR3, as DNA: TGTGCCAGCAGTGAAGGGACACGGCGGGGCGAGCAGTACTTC. Translated, it gives CASSEGTRRGEQYF.

CDR3 nucleotide sequence: TGCGCCAGCAGCACGGACACAGATACGCAGTATTTT. Residues: CASSTDTDTQYF. The chain is built from TRBV10-1 and TRBJ2-3; D is unclear. Looked up from germline, CDR1 is WNHNN and CDR2 is SYGVQD (reference sequence). V was shortened by 6 bases and J by 2 bases, with 6 bases between the two germline ends. The CDR3 length is 12 residues.

The rearrangement joins TRBV19 to TRBJ2-3, with TRBD2 as a possible D gene (6 bases). The germline CDR1 and CDR2 sequences are LNHDA and SQIVND (reference sequence). Trimming cost V 10 bases and J 0 bases, with 11 bases left between them. This CDR3 spans 13 amino acids. The chain's CDR3 is CAIRGTSTDTQYF. As DNA, the CDR3 is TGTGCCATCCGGGGGACTAGCACAGATACGCAGTATTTT.